The source of this TCR beta chain is a study of T cells in Graves' hyperthyroidism and ophthalmopathy. This clonotype was observed many times. If no ophthalmopathy progression occurred within 18 months, Graves' hyperthyroidism was stable. Authors of the study amplified TCR beta CDR3 regions from RNA transcripts. The primer set for the first-round RT-PCR of the TCR CDR3 was HTBI. TCRdb processed the multiplex PCR reads anew with MiXCR; each CDR3 protein has one entry. The sample lists a few hundred thousand distinct CDR3 sequences; roughly 13% were seen once. The CDR3 loop spans 16 amino acids. The V gene's germline CDR1 is LGHDT and CDR2 YNNKEL (reference sequence). The junction had 7 bases not matched to a gene; V was cut back by 4 bases and J by 3 bases.

The specimen was blood. The chain is built from TRBV3-1 and TRBJ2-3, with 10 nucleotides matching TRBD1. This clonotype was sampled from a woman aged 18 to 35 with Graves' hyperthyroidism. The DNA for the CDR3 is TGTGCCAGCAGCCCACGGACAGGGGGTAATACAGATACGCAGTATTTT. Amino acids: CASSPRTGGNTDTQYF.